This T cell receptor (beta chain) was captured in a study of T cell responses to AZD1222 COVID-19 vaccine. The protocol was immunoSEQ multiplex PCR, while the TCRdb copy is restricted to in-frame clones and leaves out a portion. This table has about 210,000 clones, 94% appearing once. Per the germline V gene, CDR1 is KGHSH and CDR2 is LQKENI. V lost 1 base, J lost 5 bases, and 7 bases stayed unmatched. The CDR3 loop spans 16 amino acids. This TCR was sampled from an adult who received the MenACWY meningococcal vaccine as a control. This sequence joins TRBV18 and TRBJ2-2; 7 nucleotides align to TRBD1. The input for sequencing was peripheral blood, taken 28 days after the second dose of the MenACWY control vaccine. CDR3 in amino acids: CASSPRTGVRTGELFF. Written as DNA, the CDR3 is TGTGCCAGCTCACCACGTACAGGGGTGAGGACCGGGGAGCTGTTTTTT.